The next 25 T cell receptor beta chains were all read from a single sample in a study of T cells and Merkel cell carcinoma outcomes. Using immunoSEQ multiplex PCR, the repertoire was profiled, and TCRdb retains in-frame clones only, with some absent. The sample lists 13,000 to 15,000 clones, roughly 92% occurring once. Material for sequencing was tumor tissue from Merkel cell carcinoma. The receptor source for this set is a human donor with Merkel cell carcinoma.

CDR3 DNA: TGTGCCAGCAGCGTCGACAGAAAAGAGACCCAGTACTTC. Translating it yields CASSVDRKETQYF. This chain connects TRBV7-9 to TRBJ2-5; TRBD1 is a possible D gene (5 bases). Germline loops: CDR1 SEHNR, CDR2 FQNEAQ (reference sequence). This CDR3 comprises 13 residues. Trimming removed 5 bases from V and 3 bases from J, with 10 bases in between.

The V call is TRBV5-1, the J call TRBJ2-5; D call uncertain. Germline V gene lookup returns CDR1 SGHRS and CDR2 YFSETQ. Deletions cut 4 bases from V and 1 base from J, with 11 bases between. CDR3 length equals 14 residues. The CDR3 sequence: CASSLQSIQETQYF. CDR3 coding DNA: TGCGCCAGCAGCCTACAGAGTATCCAAGAGACCCAGTACTTC.

J is TRBJ1-1 and V is TRBV5-1; D ambiguous. V lost 4 bases to trimming and J lost 8 bases, with 15 bases between them. CDR3 length: 13 amino acids. The germline CDR1 and CDR2 sequences are SGHRS and YFSETQ. The DNA of the CDR3 is TGCGCCAGCAGCCCCGACCAGCTCCTCGAAGCTTTCTTT. Its protein product is CASSPDQLLEAFF.

The chain uses TRBV4-3 and TRBJ2-3; D gene uncertain. CDR1 is LGHNA, CDR2 YSLEER, per germline. The CDR3 covers 14 residues. Between the trimmed V and J ends, which lost 3 bases and 6 bases, there was a span of 13 bases. Here the CDR3 reads CASSQDAAADTQYF. CDR3 nucleotides: TGCGCCAGCAGCCAGGACGCCGCGGCGGATACGCAGTATTTT.

The V gene is TRBV6-5, the J gene TRBJ1-1; no definite D call. This CDR3 contains 14 residues. The germline V gene has CDR1 MNHEY and CDR2 SVGAGI. V shed 0 bases and J shed 1 base, with 6 bases lying between them. The CDR3 sequence: CASSYSTGNTEAFF. The CDR3 DNA reads TGTGCCAGCAGTTACTCGACCGGGAACACTGAAGCTTTCTTT.

The chain links TRBV7-9 to TRBJ2-5; TRBD1 is a possible D gene (6 bases). Per the germline V gene, CDR1 is SEHNR and CDR2 is FQNEAQ (reference sequence). V gave up 5 bases and J gave up 4 bases, with 14 bases separating them. This CDR3 comprises 14 residues. The CDR3 here is CASSPTGLGETQYF. CDR3 coding DNA: TGTGCCAGCAGCCCTACAGGGTTAGGAGAGACCCAGTACTTC.

This clone appeared once. The chain employs TRBV7-2 and TRBJ2-1; 7 bases align to TRBD1. Trimming at V came to 5 bases and at J to 3 bases, leaving 7 bases not matched to a gene. Per germline, CDR1 SGHTA and CDR2 FQGNSA. This CDR3 has 15 amino acids. The CDR3 spells CASSLRGQYYNEQFF. The CDR3, as DNA: TGTGCCAGCAGCCTTCGGGGACAGTACTACAATGAGCAGTTCTTC.

The chain carries TRBV11-2 and TRBJ2-5; maybe TRBD2 (6 bases). The V gene's germline CDR1 is SGHAT and CDR2 FQNNGV. Trimming removed 5 bases at V and 2 bases at J, with 15 bases between. The CDR3 runs to 15 residues. CDR3 amino acids: CASSETSGRQETQYF. The CDR3 region has the DNA TGTGCCAGCAGCGAGACTAGTGGAAGACAAGAGACCCAGTACTTC.

The CDR3 here is CSAGRGLWTEAFF. The CDR3 DNA reads as TGCAGCGCGGGACGGGGCTTATGGACTGAAGCTTTCTTT. V gene TRBV29-1 combines with J gene TRBJ1-1; possibly TRBD1 for D (5 bases). Trimming left V 7 bases short and J 5 bases short, with 17 bases between. The CDR3 has 13 amino acids. Germline CDR1 and CDR2: SQVTM and ANQGSEA.

The chain couples TRBV6-1 to TRBJ2-1; D is undetermined. V lost 4 bases and J 4 bases, leaving 14 bases between the germline ends. Germline V gene lookup returns CDR1 MNHNS and CDR2 SASEGT. The CDR3 length is 15 residues. The CDR3 loop reads CASSVSSSRYNEQFF. Here the CDR3 DNA reads TGTGCCAGCAGTGTTAGCTCAAGCCGGTACAATGAGCAGTTCTTC.

The rearrangement links TRBV4-3 to TRBJ1-4, with unresolved D. V lost 3 bases and J lost 8, with 10 bases in between. CDR1 and CDR2 from the germline V gene are LGHNA and YSLEER. This CDR3 spans 13 amino acids. The DNA for the CDR3 is TGCGCCAGCAGCCAGGGAAGAGAGGAAAAACTGTTTTTT. Translation gives CASSQGREEKLFF.

J is TRBJ2-2 and V is TRBV19; D is tentatively TRBD1 or TRBD2 (6 bases each). From germline, CDR1 is LNHDA and CDR2 SQIVND (reference sequence). The CDR3 loop spans 15 amino acids. The germline V and J ends were trimmed by 6 bases and 11 bases, with 22 bases remaining between them. CDR3 amino acids: CASRWISRRGSELFF. CDR3 nucleotide sequence: TGTGCCAGTAGGTGGATTAGCAGGAGGGGGTCAGAGCTGTTTTTT.

The chain joins TRBV6-5 to TRBJ1-4, with D possibly being TRBD1 (6 bases). Trimming left V 2 bases short and J 11 bases short, with 12 bases between. The CDR3 covers 13 residues. Germline V CDR1 and CDR2: MNHEY, SVGAGI. CDR3 sequence reads: CASSYTGSPKLFF. The CDR3 bases are TGTGCCAGCAGTTACACAGGGTCGCCCAAACTGTTTTTT.

The chain joins TRBV28 to TRBJ2-2; D unclear. Germline loops: CDR1 MDHEN, CDR2 SYDVKM. CDR3 length equals 12 residues. V was trimmed by 3 bases and J by 5 bases, leaving 4 bases between them. CDR3: CASSLGTGELFF. The CDR3 DNA reads TGTGCCAGCAGTTTGGGTACCGGGGAGCTGTTTTTT. Full variable domain (remainder filled in from reference TRBV28 and TRBJ2-2): DVKVTQSSRYLVKRTGEKVFLECVQDMDHENMFWYRQDPGLGLRLIYFSYDVKMKEKGDIPEGYSVSREKKERFSLILESASTNQTSMYLCASSLGTGELFFGEGSRLTVL.

This clone has just one count. The rearrangement links TRBV14 to TRBJ2-1; D gene ambiguous. Germline assignment: CDR1 SGHDN and CDR2 FVKESK. The V end was cut by 4 bases, the J end by 6 bases, with 13 bases between. There are 14 residues in the CDR3. This chain's CDR3 is CASSLLSPTNEQFF. The CDR3 DNA reads TGTGCCAGCAGCCTACTTAGCCCTACCAATGAGCAGTTCTTC.

This clone came up once. The chain couples TRBV30 to TRBJ1-1, with D unresolved. Trimming removed 2 bases at V and 1 base at J, with 2 bases between. This CDR3 is 11 amino acids long. Germline V gene lookup returns CDR1 GTSNPN and CDR2 SVGIG (reference sequence). Here the CDR3 DNA reads TGTGCCTGGAGTCGGAACACTGAAGCTTTCTTT. Translating it yields CAWSRNTEAFF.

This rearrangement joins TRBV7-9 to TRBJ2-7; possible D gene TRBD2, 6 bases. Trimming stripped 1 base from V and 4 bases from J, with 17 bases between. This CDR3 is built from 16 residues. The germline V gene encodes CDR1 SEHNR and CDR2 FQNEAQ (reference sequence). The CDR3: CASSLVRGADLYEQYF. The CDR3 DNA sequence: TGTGCCAGCAGCTTAGTCCGCGGGGCTGACCTGTACGAGCAGTACTTC.

This rearrangement joins TRBV5-4 to TRBJ2-1; D gene uncertain. V was trimmed by 0 bases and J by 3 bases, leaving 7 bases between them. The CDR3 runs to 14 residues. The germline CDR1 and CDR2 sequences are SGHNT and YYREEE (reference sequence). CDR3 region: CASSLGRVYNEQFF. The CDR3 DNA follows: TGTGCCAGCAGCTTGGGCAGAGTCTACAATGAGCAGTTCTTC.

The chain uses TRBV14 and TRBJ1-1; D not resolved. Trimming pared 1 base from V and 7 bases from J, leaving 7 bases between. The CDR3 covers 12 residues. Per germline, CDR1 SGHDN and CDR2 FVKESK. The CDR3, as DNA: TGTGCCAGCAGCCAAGTTATGATTGAAGCTTTCTTT. This translates into CASSQVMIEAFF.

The chain recombines TRBV9 with TRBJ2-1, with D perhaps TRBD1 (5 bases). CDR3 length: 14 amino acids. Germline V gene data show CDR1 as SGDLS and CDR2 as YYNGEE. Trimming took off 0 bases at V and 4 bases at J, with 8 bases between the two ends. The CDR3 region is CASSVGYRYNEQFF. The DNA of the CDR3 is TGTGCCAGCAGCGTAGGATACAGGTACAATGAGCAGTTCTTC.

The chain recombines TRBV6-1 with TRBJ2-7; 7 bases align to TRBD1. Unmatched junction bases numbered 4, after V lost 6 bases and J lost 5 bases. The CDR3 has 12 amino acids. Germline V gene data show CDR1 as MNHNS and CDR2 as SASEGT. The CDR3 nucleotides read TGTGCCAGCAGGAACAGGGGAGACGAGCAGTACTTC. Protein product: CASRNRGDEQYF.

V is TRBV5-1 and J is TRBJ1-3, with D unclear. Trimming removed 0 bases from V and 0 bases from J, with 10 bases in between. The CDR3 covers 16 residues. Germline CDR1 is SGHRS and CDR2 is YFSETQ. CDR3: CASSLVGWGSGNTIYF. For the CDR3, the DNA is TGCGCCAGCAGCTTGGTCGGGTGGGGCTCTGGAAACACCATATATTTT.

J is TRBJ2-3 and V is TRBV5-1; TRBD2 agrees at 10 bases. The junction had 10 bases not matched to a gene; V was cut back by 4 bases and J by 5 bases. The CDR3 covers 16 residues. CDR1 is SGHRS and CDR2 is YFSETQ in the germline V gene. The DNA of the CDR3 is TGCGCCAGCAGCCTTCGCTCTAGCGGGAGTTTAGATACGCAGTATTTT. Translating gives CASSLRSSGSLDTQYF.

A word on this clone: Germline and junction disagree at one end, which may indicate a read error. The CDR3 protein is CAISGTGRNIEAFF. CDR3 nucleotides: TGTGCCATCAGCGGGACAGGGCGGAACATTGAAGCTTTCTTT. The gene calls are TRBV10-3 and TRBJ1-1, with 9 bases that match TRBD1. Germline CDR1 and CDR2: ENHRY and SYGVKD. The CDR3 contains 14 residues.

The V gene is TRBV29-1, the J gene TRBJ1-1; D gene ambiguous. Germline CDR1 is SQVTM and CDR2 is ANQGSEA. The CDR3 contains 11 residues. V was trimmed by 7 bases and J by 1 base, leaving 7 bases between them. The CDR3 nucleotides read TGCAGCGCCCGTCAGAACACTGAAGCTTTCTTT. Translated: CSARQNTEAFF.